This record looks at one T cell receptor (beta chain) sequence and its context. This sample was included in a study of blood T cell repertoires in COVID-19. As for the study in general: Sites across the United States, Italy and Spain contributed samples from acute and convalescent COVID-19. The cDNA or gDNA used as material had been derived from T cells, B-cell-depleted T cells, or PBMCs.

Method: immunoSEQ multiplex PCR; TCRdb's copy keeps in-frame clones and lacks some. The top ten hold 2.5% to 3.5% of the sample, which has some 400,000 clones, 70% to 90% seen once. V dropped 6 bases and J dropped 10 bases, with 24 bases sitting between them. The CDR3 consists of 15 residues. CDR1 and CDR2 (germline): MDHEN, SYDVKM. The chain is built from TRBV28 and TRBJ1-1; tentative D call: TRBD1 (6 bases). Sequencing was performed on peripheral blood. This sequence was found in a human donor in a cohort sampled during active COVID-19. CDR3: CASREPRGAGSGAFF. The CDR3 DNA is TGTGCCAGCAGGGAGCCGCGGGGGGCCGGTAGCGGAGCTTTCTTT.